This entry lists 19 T cell receptor beta chains sequenced from one sample in a study of shared clonotypes between healthy human individuals. Some clones are missing from TCRdb's copy, which holds only in-frame ones; the method was immunoSEQ multiplex PCR. The sample yields some 1 million clones, under 80% seen once. Specimen: memory CD4+ T cells sorted from blood. Subset of the sample: CD45RA-negative fraction. The origin of the receptors is a man aged 18 to 30 in good health.

The chain carries TRBV30 and TRBJ2-1; the D is unclear. The CDR3 sequence is 11 residues long. Trimming cost V 4 bases and J 8 bases, with 9 bases left between them. Germline assignment: CDR1 GTSNPN and CDR2 SVGIG (reference sequence). CDR3 sequence: CAWTSRDEQFF. The CDR3 nucleotides are TGTGCCTGGACATCAAGAGATGAGCAGTTCTTC.

This clone was seen only once. The chain couples TRBV9 to TRBJ2-3, with 7 nucleotides matching TRBD2. Germline CDR1 is SGDLS and CDR2 is YYNGEE. J lost 3 bases, V lost 5 bases, and 6 bases had no gene match. This CDR3 spans 14 amino acids. CDR3 amino acids: CASSRPGGTDTQYF. The CDR3 DNA reads as TGTGCCAGCAGTCGTCCGGGGGGAACAGATACGCAGTATTTT.

This clone was detected many times. The chain carries TRBV2 and TRBJ1-2; 8 bases line up with TRBD1. The CDR3 consists of 17 residues. Germline V gene data show CDR1 as SNHLY and CDR2 as FYNNEI. V gave up 4 bases and J gave up 2 bases; unmatched junction bases: 12. The CDR3 here is CASSADRADYGNYGYTF. The DNA of the CDR3 is TGTGCCAGCAGTGCGGACAGGGCGGATTATGGCAACTATGGCTACACCTTC.

Only a few counts were recorded for this clone. The CDR3 here is CASSLGDRGVETQYF. CDR3 DNA: TGTGCCAGCAGCTTGGGGGACAGGGGGGTTGAGACCCAGTACTTC. This sequence joins TRBV5-4 and TRBJ2-5; 11 bases are a match to TRBD1. Germline V gives CDR1 SGHNT, CDR2 YYREEE (reference sequence). The CDR3 has 15 amino acids. Trimming at V came to 0 bases and at J to 5 bases, leaving 3 bases not matched to a gene.

This sequence joins TRBV19 and TRBJ2-7; the D gene is possibly TRBD1 (6 bases). Trimming cost V 4 bases and J 3 bases, with 19 bases left between them. CDR1 and CDR2 (germline): LNHDA, SQIVND (reference sequence). This CDR3 is built from 16 residues. Here the CDR3 reads CASSTGLTGNRYEQYF. CDR3 DNA: TGTGCCAGTAGTACTGGCCTAACAGGGAACCGCTACGAGCAGTACTTC. The full variable domain, with the rest looked up from reference TRBV19 and TRBJ2-7, is DGGITQSPKYLFRKEGQNVTLSCEQNLNHDAMYWYRQDPGQGLRLIYYSQIVNDFQKGDIAEGYSVSREKKESFPLTVTSAQKNPTAFYLCASSTGLTGNRYEQYFGPGTRLTVT.

V is TRBV4-1 and J is TRBJ2-1; no clear D. V shed 3 bases and J shed 4 bases, with 16 bases lying between them. Germline CDR1 reads MGHRA; CDR2 reads YSYEKL. CDR3 size: 16 residues. CDR3 amino acids: CASSHHRNTGYNEQFF. Written as DNA, the CDR3 is TGCGCCAGCAGCCATCATAGAAATACTGGGTACAATGAGCAGTTCTTC.

CDR3 nucleotide sequence: TGTGCCTGGATATATCAATGGGGAACTGAAGCTTTCTTT. Protein: CAWIYQWGTEAFF. The J gene is TRBJ1-1, the V gene TRBV30, with D unclear. V was pared by 4 bases and J by 5 bases, with 14 bases between. From germline, CDR1 is GTSNPN and CDR2 SVGIG (reference sequence). The CDR3 sequence is 13 residues long.

The V and J genes are TRBV30 and TRBJ1-2; D not resolved. Germline V gene data show CDR1 as GTSNPN and CDR2 as SVGIG (reference sequence). Trimming stripped 7 bases from V and 0 bases from J, with 9 bases between. The CDR3 consists of 12 residues. As DNA, the CDR3 is TGTGCCTTCGACTCAGCTAACTATGGCTACACCTTC. This gives the protein CAFDSANYGYTF.

The chain links TRBV27 to TRBJ2-1; the D gene is possibly TRBD1 (6 bases). The V gene lost 10 bases and the J gene lost 7 bases, with 17 bases spanning the gap. The CDR3 is 13 amino acids. Germline V gene lookup returns CDR1 MNHEY and CDR2 SMNVEV (reference sequence). CDR3 in amino acids: CATLGHLSNEQFF. The DNA of the CDR3 is TGTGCCACTCTGGGACACCTGTCGAATGAGCAGTTCTTC.

This clone occurred many times. The V and J genes are TRBV11-1 and TRBJ2-7; 9 bases are shared with TRBD1. Germline-derived CDR1 and CDR2 are SGHAT and FQDESV (reference sequence). There are 14 residues in the CDR3. Trimming removed 4 bases from V and 2 bases from J; junction bases left unmatched: 3. The CDR3 nucleotides read TGTGCCAGCAGCTGGGGACAGGGCGCCTACGAGCAGTACTTC. Translating it yields CASSWGQGAYEQYF.

The chain links TRBV5-5 to TRBJ2-5; D is tentatively TRBD1 or TRBD2 (7 bases each). CDR1 is SGHKS, CDR2 YYEKEE, per germline (reference sequence). This CDR3 is built from 14 residues. V was pared by 3 bases and J by 5 bases, with 14 bases between. The CDR3 loop is CASSSRQGGETQYF. The CDR3 DNA sequence: TGTGCCAGCAGCTCTCGACAGGGAGGGGAGACCCAGTACTTC.

The chain's CDR3 is CASSLAWTGPSYEQYF. The CDR3 region has the DNA TGTGCCAGCAGCTTAGCCTGGACAGGGCCCTCCTACGAGCAGTACTTC. The genes are TRBV11-2 and TRBJ2-7; 8 bases line up with TRBD1. The CDR3 runs to 16 residues. V gave up 1 base and J gave up 0 bases; unmatched junction bases: 5. CDR1 and CDR2 (germline): SGHAT, FQNNGV.

The chain is built from TRBV7-2 and TRBJ1-6; 8 nucleotides agree with TRBD1. J gave up 10 bases and V 5 bases, and 4 bases lay outside the gene matches. CDR1 is SGHTA, CDR2 FQGNSA, per germline. This CDR3 has 13 residues. In DNA, the CDR3 is TGTGCCAGCAGCGTACAGGGGGGCTCACCCCTCCACTTT. It codes for CASSVQGGSPLHF.

This chain uses TRBV7-2 with TRBJ2-3, with 8 bases that match TRBD2. This CDR3 is 16 amino acids long. Germline CDR1 is SGHTA and CDR2 is FQGNSA. The J segment lost 4 bases and the V segment lost 2 bases, leaving 8 bases of the junction unmatched. CDR3 nucleotide sequence: TGTGCCAGCAGCTTAATTGCGGGAGGACCCGCAGATACGCAGTATTTT. Translation: CASSLIAGGPADTQYF.

The chain combines TRBV11-2 with TRBJ2-1; D remains ambiguous. The CDR3 extends over 17 amino acids. Germline assignment: CDR1 SGHAT and CDR2 FQNNGV. V gave up 0 bases and J gave up 4 bases, with 16 bases separating them. The CDR3 DNA follows: TGTGCCAGCAGCTTAGATCCCTCGATGGGGTCTTACAATGAGCAGTTCTTC. Amino acids: CASSLDPSMGSYNEQFF.

As for this clone: A read error may be the cause here, since a much bigger clone is one base away. CDR3: CASSFTSVSYEQYF. The CDR3 DNA reads TGTGCCAGCAGCTTCACTAGCGTGTCCTACGAGCAGTACTTC. V is TRBV7-9 and J is TRBJ2-7; 7 positions match TRBD2. The CDR3 spans 14 residues. The junction had 3 bases not matched to a gene; V was cut back by 3 bases and J by 1 base. Per the germline V gene, CDR1 is SEHNR and CDR2 is FQNEAQ (reference sequence). Combining the CDR3 with reference TRBV7-9 and TRBJ2-7 gives the whole variable domain DTGVSQNPRHKITKRGQNVTFRCDPISEHNRLYWYRQTLGQGPEFLTYFQNEAQLEKSRLLSDRFSAERPKGSFSTLEIQRTEQGDSAMYLCASSFTSVSYEQYFGPGTRLTVT.

This clone was counted a few times. The gene calls are TRBV9 and TRBJ1-4; D not resolved. V lost 0 bases, J lost 5 bases, and 8 bases lay in between. This CDR3 spans 14 amino acids. Looked up from germline, CDR1 is SGDLS and CDR2 is YYNGEE. Here the CDR3 reads CASSVGARNEKLFF. CDR3 DNA: TGTGCCAGCAGCGTAGGTGCCAGGAATGAAAAACTGTTTTTT. Full variable domain (missing parts from reference TRBV9 and TRBJ1-4): DSGVTQTPKHLITATGQRVTLRCSPRSGDLSVYWYQQSLDQGLQFLIQYYNGEERAKGNILERFSAQQFPDLHSELNLSSLELGDSALYFCASSVGARNEKLFFGSGTQLSVL.

This clone was found a few times. The chain recombines TRBV9 with TRBJ2-3; D unresolved. V was cut by 5 bases and J by 2 bases, with 3 bases left in between. Germline V gene lookup returns CDR1 SGDLS and CDR2 YYNGEE. The CDR3 is 11 residues long. The CDR3 sequence: CASSYTDTQYF. The CDR3 coding sequence is TGTGCCAGCAGTTACACAGATACGCAGTATTTT.

The chain recombines TRBV5-1 with TRBJ2-5; the match to TRBD1 covers 7 bases. This CDR3 comprises 14 residues. Germline V gives CDR1 SGHRS, CDR2 YFSETQ. Losses at the gene ends were 2 bases for V and 4 bases for J; bases not matched to a gene: 5. Here the CDR3 reads CASSLLQGPETQYF. CDR3 nucleotide sequence: TGCGCCAGCAGCTTACTACAGGGGCCAGAGACCCAGTACTTC. Filled out from reference TRBV5-1 and TRBJ2-5, the complete variable domain reads KAGVTQTPRYLIKTRGQQVTLSCSPISGHRSVSWYQQTPGQGLQFLFEYFSETQRNKGNFPGRFSGRQFSNSRSEMNVSTLELGDSALYLCASSLLQGPETQYFGPGTRLLVL.